These 11 T cell receptor beta chains were all obtained from the same sample, sequenced in a study of CD8 T cells in Susac syndrome. It was with random hexamers that roughly 0.45 to 1 ug RNA was reverse transcribed. TCRdb processed the immunoSEQ multiplex PCR reads anew with MiXCR; each CDR3 protein has one entry. Counted here are 110,000 to 150,000 distinct CDR3 sequences, approximately 94% occurring once; the ten biggest clones make up less than 0.085%. The sequenced sample was CD4+ T cells from PBMCs. The receptors come from a human donor with Susac syndrome.

The J gene is TRBJ2-5, the V gene TRBV20-1; a weak D match, TRBD1 (6 bases). Trimming took 7 bases from V and 2 from J, leaving 11 bases between them. The V gene's germline CDR1 is DFQATT and CDR2 SNEGSKA (reference sequence). The CDR3 totals 12 residues. The CDR3 nucleotides read TGCAGTGGCCTCAGGGGTCAAGAGACCCAGTACTTC. It is translated as CSGLRGQETQYF.

The V gene is TRBV4-1, the J gene TRBJ1-2, with a tentative D call TRBD1 (5 bases). Germline values: CDR1 MGHRA, CDR2 YSYEKL. CDR3 length: 11 amino acids. The ends were cut back, 3 bases at V and 8 bases at J, with 7 bases in the middle. Written as DNA, the CDR3 is TGCGCCAGCAGCCAGGGGCTCGGCTACACCTTC. Its protein product is CASSQGLGYTF.

The gene calls are TRBV7-2 and TRBJ2-2; D is ambiguous. V lost 2 bases to trimming and J lost 1 base, with 8 bases between them. CDR1 SGHTA and CDR2 FQGNSA come from the germline V gene. The CDR3 is 15 amino acids. CDR3 sequence (DNA): TGTGCCAGCAGCTTATCGGAACTGAACACCGGGGAGCTGTTTTTT. The encoded protein is CASSLSELNTGELFF.

This chain uses TRBV25-1 with TRBJ1-6; no definite D call. This CDR3 is built from 15 residues. V gave up 3 bases and J gave up 7 bases, with 13 bases separating them. Germline V CDR1 and CDR2: MGHDK, SYGVNS. The CDR3 region is CASSDPGRLNSPLHF. CDR3 bases: TGTGCCAGCAGTGACCCTGGCAGACTCAATTCACCCCTCCACTTT.

CDR3 protein: CASSPSGSGDTQYF. The CDR3 bases are TGTGCCAGCAGCCCTAGCGGGTCGGGGGATACGCAGTATTTT. The rearrangement links TRBV7-9 to TRBJ2-3; TRBD2 matches at 8 bases. CDR3 size: 14 residues. Looked up from germline, CDR1 is SEHNR and CDR2 is FQNEAQ (reference sequence). J was trimmed by 6 bases and V by 5 bases; bases with no gene match: 7.

This clonotype has a single count. This chain joins TRBV2 and TRBJ1-2, with D tentatively TRBD1 (6 bases). V lost 11 bases and J lost 7, with 14 bases in between. CDR1 and CDR2 (germline): SNHLY, FYNNEI. This CDR3 contains 11 residues. CDR3 region: CAGWGALGYTF. The CDR3 DNA is TGTGCCGGTTGGGGGGCTCTTGGCTACACCTTC.

This sequence joins TRBV28 and TRBJ1-2, with TRBD1 as a possible D gene (5 bases). The CDR3 runs 14 residues. Germline loops: CDR1 MDHEN, CDR2 SYDVKM. V lost 9 bases, J lost 2 bases, and 16 bases lay in between. DNA for the CDR3: TGTGCCAGTTCTTCCCGCCGGGGGAACTATGGCTACACCTTC. It translates to CASSSRRGNYGYTF.

The genes are TRBV5-1 and TRBJ2-3; D uncertain. The CDR3 extends over 14 amino acids. Germline V gene data show CDR1 as SGHRS and CDR2 as YFSETQ. Deletions cut 1 base from V and 4 bases from J, with 10 bases between. The CDR3: CASSLSYSPDTQYF. The CDR3 DNA sequence: TGCGCCAGCAGCTTGTCGTATTCTCCAGATACGCAGTATTTT.

This chain joins TRBV19 and TRBJ2-1; 7 nucleotides match TRBD1. The V gene's germline CDR1 is LNHDA and CDR2 SQIVND (reference sequence). This CDR3 is built from 17 residues. V gave up 6 bases and J gave up 0 bases; unmatched junction bases: 11. CDR3: CASSLDRTLYSYNEQFF. The CDR3 nucleotides are TGTGCCAGTAGCTTGGACAGGACTCTATACTCCTACAATGAGCAGTTCTTC.

The chain couples TRBV20-1 to TRBJ2-1; 8 bases align to TRBD2. J was trimmed by 4 bases and V by 2 bases; bases with no gene match: 7. Germline CDR1 DFQATT, CDR2 SNEGSKA (reference sequence). The CDR3 spans 15 residues. CDR3 region: CSARLSGSQYNEQFF. The CDR3 bases are TGCAGTGCTAGATTAAGCGGGAGTCAATACAATGAGCAGTTCTTC.

The chain's CDR3 is CASSRDAGYEQYF. The DNA for the CDR3 is TGCGCCAGCAGCCGCGATGCAGGGTACGAGCAGTACTTC. This chain links TRBV4-1 with TRBJ2-7, with D tentatively TRBD1 (5 bases). This CDR3 region has 13 residues. The V gene lost 4 bases and the J gene lost 4 bases, with 11 bases spanning the gap. Germline values: CDR1 MGHRA, CDR2 YSYEKL.